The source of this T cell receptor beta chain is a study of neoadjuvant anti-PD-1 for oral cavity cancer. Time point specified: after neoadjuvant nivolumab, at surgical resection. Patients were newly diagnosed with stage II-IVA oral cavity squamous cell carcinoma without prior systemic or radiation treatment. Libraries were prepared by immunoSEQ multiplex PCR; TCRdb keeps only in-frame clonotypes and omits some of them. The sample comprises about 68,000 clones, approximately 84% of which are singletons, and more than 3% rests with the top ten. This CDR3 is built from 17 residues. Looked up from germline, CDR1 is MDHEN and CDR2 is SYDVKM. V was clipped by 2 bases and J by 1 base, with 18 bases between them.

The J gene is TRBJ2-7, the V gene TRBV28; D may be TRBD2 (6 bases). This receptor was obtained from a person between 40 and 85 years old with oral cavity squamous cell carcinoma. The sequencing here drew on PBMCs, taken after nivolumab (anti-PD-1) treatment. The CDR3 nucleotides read TGTGCCAGCAGTTTAATTTCCTGGGAGGTCAAGTCCTACGAGCAGTACTTC. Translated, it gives CASSLISWEVKSYEQYF.